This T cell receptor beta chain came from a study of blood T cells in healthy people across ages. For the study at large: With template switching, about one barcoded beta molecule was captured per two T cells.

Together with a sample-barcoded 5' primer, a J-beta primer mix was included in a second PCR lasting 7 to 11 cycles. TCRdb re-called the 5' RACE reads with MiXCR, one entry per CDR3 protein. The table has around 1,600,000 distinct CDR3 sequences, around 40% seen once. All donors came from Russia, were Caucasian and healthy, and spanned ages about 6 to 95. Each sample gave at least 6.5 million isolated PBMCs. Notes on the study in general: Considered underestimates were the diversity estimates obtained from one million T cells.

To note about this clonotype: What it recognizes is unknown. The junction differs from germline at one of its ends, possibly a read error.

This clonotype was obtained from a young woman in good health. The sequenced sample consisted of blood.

Here the CDR3 DNA reads TGCGGCGTTGACTATGTGGCTAGTCCCACAGATACGCAGTATTTT. This sequence encodes CGVDYVASPTDTQYF. The chain employs TRBV29-1 and TRBJ2-3; D is perhaps TRBD2 (5 bases). Germline CDR1 is SQVTM and CDR2 is ANQGSEA. The CDR3 has 15 residues.